The 5 T cell receptor beta chains given below trace back to one sample, sequenced in a study of blood T cell repertoires in COVID-19. Some clones are missing from TCRdb's copy, which holds only in-frame ones; the method was immunoSEQ multiplex PCR. The table has fewer than 400,000 clones, 85% to 90% seen once. Sequencing used PBMCs or T cells enriched from blood (not recorded which). These receptor sequences come from a woman aged 30 to 39 who had recovered from COVID-19.

The gene calls are TRBV5-1 and TRBJ2-2; 10 nucleotides line up with TRBD2. The germline CDR1 and CDR2 sequences are SGHRS and YFSETQ. Germline trimming cut 2 bases from V and 3 bases from J; bases unmatched to any gene: 4. CDR3 length: 16 amino acids. CDR3 residues: CASSFRTSGHTGELFF. In DNA form, the CDR3 reads TGCGCCAGCAGCTTTAGGACTAGCGGTCACACCGGGGAGCTGTTTTTT.

This chain links TRBV9 with TRBJ1-5; no clear D gene. The CDR3 contains 14 residues. Per germline, CDR1 SGDLS and CDR2 YYNGEE. V was shortened by 2 bases and J by 1 base, with 7 bases between the two germline ends. Here the CDR3 reads CASSVQASNQPQHF. As DNA, the CDR3 is TGTGCCAGCAGCGTTCAGGCAAGCAATCAGCCCCAGCATTTT.

The J gene is TRBJ2-3, the V gene TRBV9, with 10 bases matching TRBD2. The V and J ends lost 0 bases and 6 bases, in that order; junction bases with no gene match: 4. The CDR3 sequence is 15 residues long. Germline values: CDR1 SGDLS, CDR2 YYNGEE. The CDR3 protein is CASSVGSGGLDTQYF. Written as DNA, the CDR3 is TGTGCCAGCAGCGTAGGTAGCGGGGGGTTGGATACGCAGTATTTT.

This clone was seen a single time. The gene calls are TRBV18 and TRBJ2-7; 10 bases fit TRBD1. With V trimmed by 6 bases and J by 2 bases, 4 bases remained unmatched. There are 14 residues in the CDR3. Germline loops: CDR1 KGHSH, CDR2 LQKENI. CDR3 nucleotide sequence: TGTGCCAGCTCCCCCGGGACAGGGGCCTACGAGCAGTACTTC. Translation gives CASSPGTGAYEQYF.

This chain joins TRBV7-3 and TRBJ1-1, with D possibly being TRBD1 (5 bases). The germline gives CDR1 SGHTA, CDR2 FQGTGA. The CDR3 runs 14 residues. V lost 2 bases to trimming and J lost 1 base, with 8 bases between them. CDR3 coding DNA: TGTGCCAGCAGCTTAGCAGGGCCGAACACTGAAGCTTTCTTT. It encodes CASSLAGPNTEAFF.